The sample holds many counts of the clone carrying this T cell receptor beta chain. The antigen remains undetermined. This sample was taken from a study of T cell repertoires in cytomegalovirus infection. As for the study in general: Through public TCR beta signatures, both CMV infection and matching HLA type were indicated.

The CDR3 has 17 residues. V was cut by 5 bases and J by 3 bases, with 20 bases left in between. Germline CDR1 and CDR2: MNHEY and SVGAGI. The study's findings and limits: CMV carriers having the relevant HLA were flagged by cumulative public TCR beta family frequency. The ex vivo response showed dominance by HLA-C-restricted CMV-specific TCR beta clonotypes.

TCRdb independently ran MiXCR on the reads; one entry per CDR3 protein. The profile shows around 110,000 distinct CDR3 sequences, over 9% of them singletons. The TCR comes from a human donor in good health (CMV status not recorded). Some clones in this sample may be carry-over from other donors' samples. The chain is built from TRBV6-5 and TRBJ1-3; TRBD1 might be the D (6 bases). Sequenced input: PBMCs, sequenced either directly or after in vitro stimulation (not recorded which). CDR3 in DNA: TGTGCCAGCAGTCTAACCGGGACACATTATCTTGGAAACACCATATATTTT. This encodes CASSLTGTHYLGNTIYF.